This T cell receptor (beta chain) was observed in a study of cytomegalovirus exposure and HLA in healthy donors. This clone showed up just once. The CDR3 runs to 15 residues. Trimming took 0 bases from V and 3 from J; bases not matched to a gene: 4. Germline V gene data show CDR1 as KGHSH and CDR2 as LQKENI. In the PCR, 60 Vbeta and 13 Jbeta primers were used. Profiling relied on immunoSEQ multiplex PCR, and the TCRdb table lists in-frame clones only, not all of them. The data contain roughly 50,000 clones, approximately 75% of them singletons. The chain has TRBV18 and TRBJ1-1, with 7 bases matching TRBD1. Sequenced sample: PBMCs. The receptor was isolated from a man under 40 in good health and CMV-seropositive. The CDR3 region is CASSPPGQFDTEAFF. The CDR3 coding sequence is TGTGCCAGCTCACCACCGGGACAGTTTGACACTGAAGCTTTCTTT.